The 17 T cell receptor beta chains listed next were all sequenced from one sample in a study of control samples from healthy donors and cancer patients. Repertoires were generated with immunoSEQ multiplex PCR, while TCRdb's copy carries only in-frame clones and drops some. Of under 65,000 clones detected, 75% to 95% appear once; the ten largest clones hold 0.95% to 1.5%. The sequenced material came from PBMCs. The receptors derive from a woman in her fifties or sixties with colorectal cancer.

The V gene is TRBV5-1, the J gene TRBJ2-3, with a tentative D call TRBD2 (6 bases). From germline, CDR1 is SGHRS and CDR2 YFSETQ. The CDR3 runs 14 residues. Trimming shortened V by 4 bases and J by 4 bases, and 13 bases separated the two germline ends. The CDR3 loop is CASSSAGSADTQYF. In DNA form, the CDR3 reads TGCGCCAGCAGCAGCGCGGGATCCGCAGATACGCAGTATTTT.

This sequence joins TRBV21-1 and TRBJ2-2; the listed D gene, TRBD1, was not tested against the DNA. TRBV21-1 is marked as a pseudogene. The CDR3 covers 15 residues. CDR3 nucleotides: TGTGCCAGCAGCAAAGGGGCAGGGCTCACCGGGGAGCTGTTTTTT. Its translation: CASSKGAGLTGELFF.

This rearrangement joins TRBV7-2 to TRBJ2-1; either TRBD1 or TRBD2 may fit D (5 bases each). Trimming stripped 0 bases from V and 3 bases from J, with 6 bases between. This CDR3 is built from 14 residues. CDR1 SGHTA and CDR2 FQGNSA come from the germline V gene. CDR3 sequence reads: CASSLAGVYNEQFF. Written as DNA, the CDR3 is TGTGCCAGCAGCTTAGCGGGGGTCTACAATGAGCAGTTCTTC.

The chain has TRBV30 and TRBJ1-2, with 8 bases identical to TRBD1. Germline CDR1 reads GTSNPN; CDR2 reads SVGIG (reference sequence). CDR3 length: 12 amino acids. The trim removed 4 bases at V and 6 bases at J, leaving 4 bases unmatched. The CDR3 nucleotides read TGTGCCTGGACGCAGGACAGGGATGGCTACACCTTC. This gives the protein CAWTQDRDGYTF.

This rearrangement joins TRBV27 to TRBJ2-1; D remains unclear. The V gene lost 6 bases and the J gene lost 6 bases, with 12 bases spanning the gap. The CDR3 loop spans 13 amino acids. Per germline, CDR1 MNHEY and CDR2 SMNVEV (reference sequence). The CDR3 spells CASSVDVGNEQFF. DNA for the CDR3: TGTGCCAGCAGCGTAGATGTAGGCAATGAGCAGTTCTTC.

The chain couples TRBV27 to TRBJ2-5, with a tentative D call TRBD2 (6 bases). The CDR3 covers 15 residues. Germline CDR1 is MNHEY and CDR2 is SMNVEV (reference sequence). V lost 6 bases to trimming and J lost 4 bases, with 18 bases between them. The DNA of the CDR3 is TGTGCCAGCAGAAACCGGGGGATGTCGCTAGAGACCCAGTACTTC. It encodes CASRNRGMSLETQYF.

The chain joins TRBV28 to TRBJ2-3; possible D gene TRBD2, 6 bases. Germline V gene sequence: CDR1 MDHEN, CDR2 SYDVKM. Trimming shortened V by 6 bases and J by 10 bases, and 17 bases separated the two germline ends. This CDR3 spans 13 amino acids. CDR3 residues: CASREGTSSSQYF. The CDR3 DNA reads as TGTGCCAGCAGAGAAGGGACTTCTAGTTCGCAGTATTTT.

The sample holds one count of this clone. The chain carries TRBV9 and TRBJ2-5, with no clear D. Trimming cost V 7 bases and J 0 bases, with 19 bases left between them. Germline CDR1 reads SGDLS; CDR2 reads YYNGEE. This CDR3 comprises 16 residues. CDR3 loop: CASFPPPRAYQETQYF. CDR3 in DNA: TGTGCCAGCTTCCCCCCGCCACGGGCGTACCAAGAGACCCAGTACTTC.

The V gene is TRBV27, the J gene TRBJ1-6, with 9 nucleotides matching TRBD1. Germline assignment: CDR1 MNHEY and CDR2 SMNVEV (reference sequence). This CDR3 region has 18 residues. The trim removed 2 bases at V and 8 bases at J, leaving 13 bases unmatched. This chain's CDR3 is CASSLTRPGQGSDSPLHF. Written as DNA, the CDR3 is TGTGCCAGCAGTTTAACGCGACCGGGACAGGGATCAGATTCACCCCTCCACTTT.

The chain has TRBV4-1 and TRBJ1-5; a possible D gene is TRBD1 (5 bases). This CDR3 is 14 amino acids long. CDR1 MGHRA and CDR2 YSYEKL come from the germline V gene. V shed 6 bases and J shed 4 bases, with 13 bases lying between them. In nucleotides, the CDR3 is TGCGCCAGCAGTGATGCAGGGAGGAATCAGCCCCAGCATTTT. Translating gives CASSDAGRNQPQHF.

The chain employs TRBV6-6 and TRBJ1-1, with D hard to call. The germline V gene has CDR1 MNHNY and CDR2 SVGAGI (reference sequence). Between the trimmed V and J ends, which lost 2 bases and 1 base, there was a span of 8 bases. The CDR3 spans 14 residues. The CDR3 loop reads CASSYLTANTEAFF. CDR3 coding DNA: TGTGCCAGCAGTTACCTAACAGCGAACACTGAAGCTTTCTTT.

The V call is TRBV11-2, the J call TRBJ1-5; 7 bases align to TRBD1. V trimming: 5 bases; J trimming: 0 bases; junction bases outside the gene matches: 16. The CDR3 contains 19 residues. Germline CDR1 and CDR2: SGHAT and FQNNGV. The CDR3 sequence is CASSPGPWDRLYSNQPQHF. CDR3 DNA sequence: TGTGCCAGCAGCCCGGGACCCTGGGACAGACTGTATAGCAATCAGCCCCAGCATTTT. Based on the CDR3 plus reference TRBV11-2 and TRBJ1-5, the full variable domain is EAGVAQSPRYKIIEKRQSVAFWCNPISGHATLYWYQQILGQGPKLLIQFQNNGVVDDSQLPKDRFSAERLKGVDSTLKIQPAKLEDSAVYLCASSPGPWDRLYSNQPQHFGDGTRLSIL.

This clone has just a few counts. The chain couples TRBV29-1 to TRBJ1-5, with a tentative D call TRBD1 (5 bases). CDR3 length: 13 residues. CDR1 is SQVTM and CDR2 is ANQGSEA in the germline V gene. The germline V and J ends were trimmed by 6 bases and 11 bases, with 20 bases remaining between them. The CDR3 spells CSVSEGPSRAQHF. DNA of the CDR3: TGCAGCGTATCGGAGGGGCCTTCGAGGGCCCAGCATTTT.

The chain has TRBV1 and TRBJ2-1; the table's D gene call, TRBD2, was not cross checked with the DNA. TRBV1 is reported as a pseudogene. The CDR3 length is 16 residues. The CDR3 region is CTSSLAGICSYNEQFF. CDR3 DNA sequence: TGCACCAGCAGCCTAGCGGGTATTTGCTCCTACAATGAGCAGTTCTTC.

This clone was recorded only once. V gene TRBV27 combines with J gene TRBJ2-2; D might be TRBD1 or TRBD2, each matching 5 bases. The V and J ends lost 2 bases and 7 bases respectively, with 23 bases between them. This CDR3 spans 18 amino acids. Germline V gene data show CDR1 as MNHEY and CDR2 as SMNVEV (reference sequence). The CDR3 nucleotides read TGTGCCAGCAGTTTACCAATCCGGGGACCAACCAGGGTCGGGGAGCTGTTTTTT. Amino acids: CASSLPIRGPTRVGELFF.

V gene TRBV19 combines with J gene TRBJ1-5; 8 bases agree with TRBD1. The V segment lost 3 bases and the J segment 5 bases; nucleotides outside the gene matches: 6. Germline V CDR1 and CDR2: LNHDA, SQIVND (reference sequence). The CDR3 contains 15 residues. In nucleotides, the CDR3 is TGTGCCAGTAGTATCGGGACAGGCCTTCATCAGCCCCAGCATTTT. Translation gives CASSIGTGLHQPQHF.

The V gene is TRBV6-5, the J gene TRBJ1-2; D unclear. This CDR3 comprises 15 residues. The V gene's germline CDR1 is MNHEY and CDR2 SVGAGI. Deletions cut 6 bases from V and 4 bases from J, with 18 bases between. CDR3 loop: CASSQRGLIGYGYTF. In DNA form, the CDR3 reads TGTGCCAGCAGCCAAAGAGGCCTAATCGGCTATGGCTACACCTTC.